Presented here are 4 T cell receptor beta chains from one specimen sequenced in a study of CD8+ T cells in alopecia areata. As the sequencing template, cDNA was produced by extracting RNA and reverse transcribing it. Measured with immunoSEQ multiplex PCR; TCRdb has only the in-frame clones, and not every one. The sample includes fewer than 150,000 clones, 55% to 65% of them seen just once. The sequenced sample was CD4+ T cells sorted from blood. The receptors stem from a human donor in good health.

This sequence joins TRBV29-1 and TRBJ2-2; D is unclear. CDR3 length: 11 amino acids. Trimming pared 7 bases from V and 2 bases from J, leaving 5 bases between. Per the germline V gene, CDR1 is SQVTM and CDR2 is ANQGSEA. CDR3 sequence reads: CSGGNTGELFF. CDR3 nucleotides: TGCAGCGGCGGAAACACCGGGGAGCTGTTTTTT.

The genes are TRBV5-1 and TRBJ2-3; D remains unclear. CDR3 length: 12 residues. V was clipped by 7 bases and J by 6 bases, with 12 bases between them. Germline CDR1 SGHRS, CDR2 YFSETQ. CDR3 nucleotides: TGCGCCAGCGCCGTGGATGTGGATACGCAGTATTTT. As protein: CASAVDVDTQYF.

This chain joins TRBV20-1 and TRBJ2-3, with no clear D. Between the trimmed V and J ends, which lost 4 bases and 5 bases, there was a span of 4 bases. This CDR3 region has 10 residues. CDR1 and CDR2 (germline): DFQATT, SNEGSKA (reference sequence). The CDR3 spells CSATLDTQYF. The CDR3 DNA follows: TGCAGTGCTACTTTAGATACGCAGTATTTT.

This chain uses TRBV5-6 with TRBJ1-2, with D maybe TRBD1 (5 bases). Germline CDR1 is SGHDT and CDR2 is YYEEEE. CDR3 length equals 13 residues. The V gene lost 4 bases and the J gene lost 4 bases, with 11 bases spanning the gap. The CDR3 protein is CASSQTVGYGYTF. Written as DNA, the CDR3 is TGTGCCAGCAGCCAGACAGTAGGCTATGGCTACACCTTC.